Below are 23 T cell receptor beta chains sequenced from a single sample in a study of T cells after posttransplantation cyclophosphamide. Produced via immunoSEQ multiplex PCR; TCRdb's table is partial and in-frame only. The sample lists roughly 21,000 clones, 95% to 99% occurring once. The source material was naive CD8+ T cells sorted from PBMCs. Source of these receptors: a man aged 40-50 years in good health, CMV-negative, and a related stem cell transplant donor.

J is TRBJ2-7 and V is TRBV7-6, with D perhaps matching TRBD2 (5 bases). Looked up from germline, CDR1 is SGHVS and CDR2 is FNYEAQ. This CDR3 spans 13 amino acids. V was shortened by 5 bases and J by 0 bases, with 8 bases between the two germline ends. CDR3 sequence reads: CASSQRSSYEQYF. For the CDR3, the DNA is TGTGCCAGCAGCCAGCGGAGCTCCTACGAGCAGTACTTC.

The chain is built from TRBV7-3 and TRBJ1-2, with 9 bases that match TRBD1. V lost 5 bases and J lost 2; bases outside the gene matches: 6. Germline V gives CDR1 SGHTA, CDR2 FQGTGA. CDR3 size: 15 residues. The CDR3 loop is CASSPRTGENYGYTF. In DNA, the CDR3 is TGTGCCAGCAGCCCTAGGACAGGGGAAAACTATGGCTACACCTTC.

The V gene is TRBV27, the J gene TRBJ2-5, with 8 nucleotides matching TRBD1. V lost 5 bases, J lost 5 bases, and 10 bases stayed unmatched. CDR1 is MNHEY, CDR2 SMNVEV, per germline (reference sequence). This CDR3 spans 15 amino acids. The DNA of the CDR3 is TGTGCCAGCAGTCCAGGGACAGGTCAGGGGGAGACCCAGTACTTC. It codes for CASSPGTGQGETQYF.

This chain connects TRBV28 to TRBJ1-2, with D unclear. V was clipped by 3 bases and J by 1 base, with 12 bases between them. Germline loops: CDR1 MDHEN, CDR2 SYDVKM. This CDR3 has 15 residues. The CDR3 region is CASSFGQQFNYGYTF. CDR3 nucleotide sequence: TGTGCCAGCAGTTTTGGGCAGCAATTTAACTATGGCTACACCTTC.

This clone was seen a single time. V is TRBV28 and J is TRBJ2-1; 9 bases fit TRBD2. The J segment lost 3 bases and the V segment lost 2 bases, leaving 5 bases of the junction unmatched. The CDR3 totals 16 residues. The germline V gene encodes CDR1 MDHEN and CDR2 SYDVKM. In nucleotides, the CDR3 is TGTGCCAGCAGTTTACTAGCGGGGAGCGTCTACAATGAGCAGTTCTTC. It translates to CASSLLAGSVYNEQFF.

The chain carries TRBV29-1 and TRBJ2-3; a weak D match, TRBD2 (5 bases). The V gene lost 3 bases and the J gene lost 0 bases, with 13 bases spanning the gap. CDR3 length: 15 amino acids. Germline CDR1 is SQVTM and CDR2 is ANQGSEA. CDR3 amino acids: CSVDPGGPSTDTQYF. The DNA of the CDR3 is TGCAGCGTTGACCCAGGAGGACCCAGCACAGATACGCAGTATTTT.

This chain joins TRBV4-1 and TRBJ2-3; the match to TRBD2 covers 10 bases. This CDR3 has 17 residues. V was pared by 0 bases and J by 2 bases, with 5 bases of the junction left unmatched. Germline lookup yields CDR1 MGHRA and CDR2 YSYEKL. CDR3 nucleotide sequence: TGCGCCAGCAGCCAAGAGGCCCTAGCGGGAGTCACAGATACGCAGTATTTT. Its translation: CASSQEALAGVTDTQYF.

The CDR3 coding sequence is TGTGCCAGCAGTGAAGAGGACAGGAGCCAAGAGACCCAGTACTTC. It specifies CASSEEDRSQETQYF. V is TRBV6-1 and J is TRBJ2-5; 7 positions match TRBD1. The CDR3 is 15 amino acids. The V and J ends lost 1 base and 1 base, in that order; junction bases with no gene match: 3. Germline loops: CDR1 MNHNS, CDR2 SASEGT.

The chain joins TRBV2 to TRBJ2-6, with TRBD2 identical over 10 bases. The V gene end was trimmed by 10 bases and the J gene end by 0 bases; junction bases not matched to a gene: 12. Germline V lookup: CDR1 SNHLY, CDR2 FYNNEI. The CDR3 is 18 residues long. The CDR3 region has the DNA TGTGCCACCAGGGGTCGACTAGCGGGCCTCTCTGGGGCCAACGTCCTGACTTTC. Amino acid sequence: CATRGRLAGLSGANVLTF.

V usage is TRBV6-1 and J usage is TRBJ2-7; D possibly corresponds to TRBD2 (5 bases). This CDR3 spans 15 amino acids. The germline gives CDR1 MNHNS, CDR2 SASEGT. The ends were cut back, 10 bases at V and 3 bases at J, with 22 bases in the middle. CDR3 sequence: CATAQAGIGGYEQYF. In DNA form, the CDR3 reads TGTGCCACCGCCCAAGCCGGGATCGGCGGCTACGAGCAGTACTTC.

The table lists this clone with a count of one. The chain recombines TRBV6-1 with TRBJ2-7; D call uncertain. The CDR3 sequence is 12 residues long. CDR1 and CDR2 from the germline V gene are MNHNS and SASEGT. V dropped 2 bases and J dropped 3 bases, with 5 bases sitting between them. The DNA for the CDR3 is TGTGCCAGCAGTGAAACAGACTACGAGCAGTACTTC. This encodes CASSETDYEQYF.

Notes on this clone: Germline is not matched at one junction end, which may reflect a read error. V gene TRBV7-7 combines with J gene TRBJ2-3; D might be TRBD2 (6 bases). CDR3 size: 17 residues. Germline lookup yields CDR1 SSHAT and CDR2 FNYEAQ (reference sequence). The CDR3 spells CASSLIRRSGDGDTQYF. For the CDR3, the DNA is TGTGCTAGCAGCTTAATACGGCGATCGGGAGATGGGGATACGCAGTATTTT.

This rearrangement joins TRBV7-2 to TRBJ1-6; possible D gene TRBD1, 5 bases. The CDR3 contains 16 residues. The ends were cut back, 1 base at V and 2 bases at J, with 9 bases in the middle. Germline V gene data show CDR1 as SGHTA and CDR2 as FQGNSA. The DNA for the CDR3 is TGTGCCAGCAGCTTAGTCCCAGGGACCTATAATTCACCCCTCCACTTT. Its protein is CASSLVPGTYNSPLHF.

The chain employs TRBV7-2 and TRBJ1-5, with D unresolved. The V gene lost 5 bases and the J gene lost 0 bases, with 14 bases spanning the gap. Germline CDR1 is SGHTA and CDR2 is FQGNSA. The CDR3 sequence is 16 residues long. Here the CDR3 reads CASSPLGRGSNQPQHF. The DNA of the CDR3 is TGTGCCAGCAGCCCCCTAGGCCGGGGTAGCAATCAGCCCCAGCATTTT.

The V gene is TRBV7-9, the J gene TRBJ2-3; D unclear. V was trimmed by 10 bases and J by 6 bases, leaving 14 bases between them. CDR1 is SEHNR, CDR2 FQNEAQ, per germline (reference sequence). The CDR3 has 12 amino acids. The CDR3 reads CATLPRHDTQYF. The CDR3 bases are TGTGCCACACTGCCGCGGCACGATACGCAGTATTTT.

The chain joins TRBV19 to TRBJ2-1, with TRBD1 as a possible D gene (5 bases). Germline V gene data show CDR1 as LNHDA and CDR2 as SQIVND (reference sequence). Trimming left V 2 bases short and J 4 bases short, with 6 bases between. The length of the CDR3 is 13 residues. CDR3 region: CASSIQGYNEQFF. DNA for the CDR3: TGTGCCAGTAGTATACAGGGTTACAATGAGCAGTTCTTC.

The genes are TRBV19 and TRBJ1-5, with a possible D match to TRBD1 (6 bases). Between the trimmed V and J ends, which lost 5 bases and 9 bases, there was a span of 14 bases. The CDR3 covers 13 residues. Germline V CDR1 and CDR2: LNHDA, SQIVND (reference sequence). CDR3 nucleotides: TGTGCCAGTAGTCCGGAGGACAGATTGCCCCAGCATTTT. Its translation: CASSPEDRLPQHF.

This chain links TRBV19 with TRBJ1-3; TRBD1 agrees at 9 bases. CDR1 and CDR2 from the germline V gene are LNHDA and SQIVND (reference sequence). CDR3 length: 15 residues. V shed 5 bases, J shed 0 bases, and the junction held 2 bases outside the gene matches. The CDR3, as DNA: TGTGCCAGTAGTCCGACAGGGGGCTCTGGAAACACCATATATTTT. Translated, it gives CASSPTGGSGNTIYF. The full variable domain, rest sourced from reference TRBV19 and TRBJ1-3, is DGGITQSPKYLFRKEGQNVTLSCEQNLNHDAMYWYRQDPGQGLRLIYYSQIVNDFQKGDIAEGYSVSREKKESFPLTVTSAQKNPTAFYLCASSPTGGSGNTIYFGEGSWLTVV.

The CDR3 loop is CASSSRWGQESSGYTF. CDR3 sequence (DNA): TGTGCCAGCAGTTCTCGGTGGGGACAGGAATCAAGTGGCTACACCTTC. This rearrangement joins TRBV6-5 to TRBJ1-2; 8 bases map to TRBD1. Looked up from germline, CDR1 is MNHEY and CDR2 is SVGAGI. The CDR3 runs to 16 residues. V shed 4 bases, J shed 7 bases, and the junction held 14 bases outside the gene matches.

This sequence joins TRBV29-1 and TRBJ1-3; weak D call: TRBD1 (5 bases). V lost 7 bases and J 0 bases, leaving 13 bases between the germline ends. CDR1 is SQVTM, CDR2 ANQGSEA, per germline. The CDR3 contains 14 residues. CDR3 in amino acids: CSARSGNSGNTIYF. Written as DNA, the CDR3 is TGCAGCGCCAGATCAGGGAACTCTGGAAACACCATATATTTT.

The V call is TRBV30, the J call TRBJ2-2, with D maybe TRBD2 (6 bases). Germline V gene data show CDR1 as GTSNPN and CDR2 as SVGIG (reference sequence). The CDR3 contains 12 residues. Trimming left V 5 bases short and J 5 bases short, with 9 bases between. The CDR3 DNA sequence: TGTGCCTGGGACAGCGGGACCGGGGAGCTGTTTTTT. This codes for CAWDSGTGELFF.

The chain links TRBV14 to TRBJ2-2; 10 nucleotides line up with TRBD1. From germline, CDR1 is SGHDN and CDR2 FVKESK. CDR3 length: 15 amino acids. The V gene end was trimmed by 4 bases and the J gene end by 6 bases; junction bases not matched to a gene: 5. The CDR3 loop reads CASSPRTGGSGELFF. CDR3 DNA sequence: TGTGCCAGCAGCCCCCGGACAGGGGGGTCCGGGGAGCTGTTTTTT.

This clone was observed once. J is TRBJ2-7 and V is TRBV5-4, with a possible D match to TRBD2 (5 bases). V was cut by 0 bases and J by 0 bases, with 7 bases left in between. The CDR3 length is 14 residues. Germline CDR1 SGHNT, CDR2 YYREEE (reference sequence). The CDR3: CASSLGGVSYEQYF. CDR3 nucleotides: TGTGCCAGCAGCTTGGGGGGAGTCTCCTACGAGCAGTACTTC.